These 8 T cell receptor beta chains share one sample of origin, sequenced in a study of CD8+CD57+ T cells in acquired aplastic anemia. Genomic DNA templated the TCR beta VDJ and CDR3 profiling. TCRdb fed the reads into MiXCR, producing one record per CDR3 protein. This table has roughly 63,000 distinct CDR3 sequences, almost 55% appearing once. Material for sequencing was sorted CD4+, CD8+, or CD8+CD57+ T cells (not recorded which) from PBMCs. The origin of the receptors is a human donor in good health, serving as a control.

The chain joins TRBV20-1 to TRBJ2-7, with D possibly being TRBD1 (5 bases). Trimming removed 6 bases at V and 1 base at J, with 16 bases between. CDR3 size: 14 residues. Germline V gene sequence: CDR1 DFQATT, CDR2 SNEGSKA (reference sequence). CDR3 loop: CSAETVPRSYEQYF. The CDR3, as DNA: TGCAGTGCCGAGACAGTACCCAGATCCTACGAGCAGTACTTC.

In this sample, this clonotype turned up many times. The genes are TRBV27 and TRBJ2-7; tentatively, D is TRBD2 (5 bases). The ends were cut back, 2 bases at V and 4 bases at J, with 6 bases in the middle. Per germline, CDR1 MNHEY and CDR2 SMNVEV (reference sequence). This CDR3 is built from 12 residues. CDR3 coding DNA: TGTGCCAGCAGTTTACGGGGTTACGAGCAGTACTTC. Its protein product is CASSLRGYEQYF.

This rearrangement joins TRBV15 to TRBJ2-1; TRBD2 agrees at 11 bases. Germline values: CDR1 LNHNV, CDR2 YYDKDF (reference sequence). The CDR3 extends over 17 amino acids. The V segment lost 4 bases and the J segment 7 bases; nucleotides outside the gene matches: 12. This chain's CDR3 is CATSTRELAGGRNEQFF. The DNA of the CDR3 is TGTGCCACCAGCACCAGAGAGTTAGCGGGGGGGCGTAATGAGCAGTTCTTC.

The chain employs TRBV2 and TRBJ1-2; D not certain. Trimming cost V 6 bases and J 3 bases, with 14 bases left between them. The CDR3 totals 14 residues. Germline V gene data show CDR1 as SNHLY and CDR2 as FYNNEI. This CDR3 is CASSSLVVYYGYTF. The CDR3 DNA reads as TGTGCCAGCAGCTCGCTCGTTGTGTACTATGGCTACACCTTC.

This clonotype was picked up many times. The chain carries TRBV30 and TRBJ2-3; D not certain. Deletions cut 2 bases from V and 4 bases from J, with 4 bases between. The CDR3 contains 11 residues. Germline V CDR1 and CDR2: GTSNPN, SVGIG (reference sequence). CDR3 region: CAWSRADTQYF. In nucleotides, the CDR3 is TGTGCCTGGAGTCGCGCAGATACGCAGTATTTT.

The chain recombines TRBV29-1 with TRBJ2-1, with TRBD2 identical over 14 bases. In germline, CDR1 is SQVTM, CDR2 ANQGSEA. This CDR3 is 14 amino acids long. Losses at the gene ends were 7 bases for V and 7 bases for J; bases not matched to a gene: 6. The CDR3 nucleotides are TGCAGCGCTGGGACTAGCGGGAGACGGAATGAGCAGTTCTTC. Translation gives CSAGTSGRRNEQFF.

This clonotype turned up a few times. The CDR3 DNA follows: TGTGCCAGCAGTGAAGCAGGGGTCGGCTACACCTTC. Protein product: CASSEAGVGYTF. The chain links TRBV2 to TRBJ1-2, with a possible D match to TRBD1 (5 bases). This CDR3 region has 12 residues. V was clipped by 0 bases and J by 8 bases, with 7 bases between them. From germline, CDR1 is SNHLY and CDR2 FYNNEI. Using reference TRBV2 and TRBJ1-2 for the parts outside the CDR3, the full variable domain is EPEVTQTPSHQVTQMGQEVILRCVPISNHLYFYWYRQILGQKVEFLVSFYNNEISEKSEIFDDQFSVERPDGSNFTLKIRSTKLEDSAMYFCASSEAGVGYTFGSGTRLTVV.

This clonotype has a count of ten or more. The chain employs TRBV7-9 and TRBJ2-3; tentatively, D is TRBD2 (5 bases). V was clipped by 8 bases and J by 6 bases, with 18 bases between them. Germline lookup yields CDR1 SEHNR and CDR2 FQNEAQ (reference sequence). The CDR3 covers 14 residues. CDR3 nucleotide sequence: TGTGCCAGCTCTCATAGTCTAGCCTTGGATACGCAGTATTTT. This encodes CASSHSLALDTQYF.